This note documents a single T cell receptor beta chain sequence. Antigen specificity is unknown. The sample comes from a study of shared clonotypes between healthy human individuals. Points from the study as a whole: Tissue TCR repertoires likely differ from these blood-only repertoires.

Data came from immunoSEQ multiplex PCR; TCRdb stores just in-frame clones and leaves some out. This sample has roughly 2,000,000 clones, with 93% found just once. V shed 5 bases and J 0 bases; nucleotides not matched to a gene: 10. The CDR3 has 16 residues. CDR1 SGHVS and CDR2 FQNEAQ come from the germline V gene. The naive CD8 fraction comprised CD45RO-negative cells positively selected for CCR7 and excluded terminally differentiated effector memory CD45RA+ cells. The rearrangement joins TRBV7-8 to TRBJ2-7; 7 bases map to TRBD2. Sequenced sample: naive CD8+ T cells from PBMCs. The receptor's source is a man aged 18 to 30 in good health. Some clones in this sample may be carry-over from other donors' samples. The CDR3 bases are TGTGCCAGCAGCCCAACCCTAGCGGTAAGCTCCTACGAGCAGTACTTC. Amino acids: CASSPTLAVSSYEQYF. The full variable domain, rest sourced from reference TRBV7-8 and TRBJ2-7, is GAGVSQSPRYKVAKRGQDVALRCDPISGHVSLFWYQQALGQGPEFLTYFQNEAQLDKSGLPSDRFFAERPEGSVSTLKIQRTQQEDSAVYLCASSPTLAVSSYEQYFGPGTRLTVT.